This T cell receptor beta chain was recorded in a study of blood T cell repertoires in COVID-19. Study at large: Material from acute and convalescent COVID-19 was sourced from the United States, Italy and Spain. Sources were T cells, B-cell-depleted T cells, or PBMCs; the material itself was cDNA or gDNA.

This clone was counted a few times. The CDR3 length is 11 residues. V lost 7 bases, J lost 7 bases, and 9 bases lay in between. The germline CDR1 and CDR2 sequences are SGDLS and YYNGEE. Original processing methods: The authors estimated nucleated cell counts from reference gene primer amplification. Data came from immunoSEQ multiplex PCR; TCRdb stores just in-frame clones and leaves some out. Clone size and V and J calls were adopted from that table, with D and trimming inferred from the DNA. The sample has about 120,000 clones; 75% to 90% are singletons. The specimen sequenced was peripheral blood. The chain employs TRBV9 and TRBJ2-1; D remains ambiguous. This TCR came from a human donor with acute or convalescent COVID-19. The donor label of this sample is uncertain. The CDR3 nucleotides are TGTGCCAGCGGGCTGGTTAATGAGCAGTTCTTC. Protein: CASGLVNEQFF.